These 18 T cell receptor beta chains were sequenced from one sample in a study of blood T cell repertoires in COVID-19. This table comes from immunoSEQ multiplex PCR, and its TCRdb copy is limited to in-frame clones, with some not included. This table holds about 480,000 clones, around 87% found once. Sequencing input: PBMCs or T cells enriched from blood (not recorded which). These receptor sequences come from a woman between 40 and 55 years old who had recovered from COVID-19.

J is TRBJ2-1 and V is TRBV3-1 (or the pseudogene TRBV3-2); 7 bases agree with TRBD2. CDR1 LGHDT and CDR2 YNNKEL come from the germline V gene (reference sequence). J lost 8 bases, V lost 1 base, and 5 bases had no gene match. The CDR3 contains 14 residues. CDR3 DNA sequence: TGTGCCAGCAGCCAAGTAAGTAGCGGGCATGAGCAGTTCTTC. Its protein is CASSQVSSGHEQFF.

V gene TRBV5-4 combines with J gene TRBJ1-2; D perhaps matches TRBD1 (6 bases). This CDR3 comprises 13 residues. The germline CDR1 and CDR2 sequences are SGHNT and YYREEE (reference sequence). Trimming pared 3 bases from V and 4 bases from J, leaving 10 bases between. This CDR3 is CASSSDSLYGYTF. CDR3 DNA: TGTGCCAGCAGCTCGGACAGCCTCTATGGCTACACCTTC.

This clone was seen just once. V gene TRBV6-5 combines with J gene TRBJ1-2, with D maybe TRBD1 (6 bases). Trimming stripped 5 bases from V and 2 bases from J, with 15 bases between. The germline V gene has CDR1 MNHEY and CDR2 SVGAGI. CDR3 length: 15 residues. This CDR3 reads CASSPELQGNYGYTF. The CDR3 region has the DNA TGTGCCAGCAGTCCCGAGTTACAGGGAAACTATGGCTACACCTTC.

This clone was picked up one time. The chain has TRBV4-3 and TRBJ2-1, with 9 nucleotides matching TRBD2. V gave up 2 bases and J gave up 9 bases; unmatched junction bases: 20. The CDR3 has 19 residues. Looked up from germline, CDR1 is LGHNA and CDR2 is YSLEER. CDR3 DNA sequence: TGCGCCAGCAGCCAACGAATATCTGTAGCGGGAGTATCAGTAGGTGAGCAGTTCTTC. This gives the protein CASSQRISVAGVSVGEQFF.

The J gene is TRBJ2-4, the V gene TRBV2; maybe TRBD1 (6 bases). The germline gives CDR1 SNHLY, CDR2 FYNNEI. The CDR3 has 15 amino acids. With 5 bases removed from V and 0 bases from J, the gap between germline ends came to 11 bases. The CDR3 region is CASSTGYLAKNIQYF. CDR3 bases: TGTGCCAGCAGTACAGGGTACCTAGCCAAAAACATTCAGTACTTC.

The genes are TRBV24-1 and TRBJ2-3, with 16 nucleotides matching TRBD2. The CDR3 has 15 amino acids. The germline V gene encodes CDR1 KGHDR and CDR2 SFDVKD. Trimming removed 9 bases from V and 4 bases from J; junction bases left unmatched: 3. CDR3: CATAGTSGRADTQYF. CDR3 coding DNA: TGTGCCACCGCAGGGACTAGCGGGAGGGCAGATACGCAGTATTTT.

This rearrangement joins TRBV13 to TRBJ1-4, with D maybe TRBD1 (5 bases). Germline-derived CDR1 and CDR2 are PRHDT and FYEKMQ (reference sequence). There are 16 residues in the CDR3. Trimming removed 3 bases at V and 6 bases at J, with 17 bases between. CDR3 sequence reads: CASSFAFKGSYEKLFF. The CDR3 DNA follows: TGTGCCAGCAGCTTCGCCTTTAAGGGGTCCTATGAAAAACTGTTTTTT.

V gene TRBV4-1 combines with J gene TRBJ1-5, with D possibly TRBD1 on 5 matching bases. V was shortened by 0 bases and J by 2 bases, with 23 bases between the two germline ends. The CDR3 length is 20 residues. Germline V gene data show CDR1 as MGHRA and CDR2 as YSYEKL. This CDR3 is CASSQEGIVQGRTGNQPQHF. DNA of the CDR3: TGCGCCAGCAGCCAAGAAGGAATAGTGCAGGGAAGAACCGGCAATCAGCCCCAGCATTTT.

V and J are TRBV5-1 and TRBJ2-5; D remains unclear. The V end was cut by 0 bases, the J end by 9 bases, with 9 bases between. CDR1 is SGHRS, CDR2 YFSETQ, per germline. The CDR3 consists of 12 residues. The CDR3 is CASSLDSPSQYF. The CDR3 coding sequence is TGCGCCAGCAGCTTGGACTCGCCGTCCCAGTACTTC.

Here the CDR3 DNA reads TGTGCCAGCAGCCAAGAGGGCCCTGGACAGGGTAAGGTCACAGATACGCAGTATTTT. Protein sequence: CASSQEGPGQGKVTDTQYF. The chain carries TRBV3-1 (or the pseudogene TRBV3-2) and TRBJ2-3, with TRBD1 matching over 8 bases. Germline V lookup: CDR1 LGHDT, CDR2 YNNKEL (reference sequence). J was trimmed by 2 bases and V by 0 bases; bases with no gene match: 13. The CDR3 is 19 residues long.

This chain links TRBV7-2 with TRBJ2-3, with D tentatively TRBD2 (6 bases). Germline values: CDR1 SGHTA, CDR2 FQGNSA. Trimming removed 1 base at V and 0 bases at J, with 11 bases between. The CDR3 has 16 amino acids. CDR3 residues: CASSLEAGLSTDTQYF. CDR3 DNA: TGTGCCAGCAGCTTAGAGGCGGGACTGAGCACAGATACGCAGTATTTT.

V is TRBV9 and J is TRBJ2-7; D might be TRBD2 (6 bases). V lost 4 bases, J lost 2 bases, and 16 bases lay in between. Germline loops: CDR1 SGDLS, CDR2 YYNGEE. The CDR3 totals 15 residues. Written as DNA, the CDR3 is TGTGCCAGCAGCCCAGAGGAGGGAGCGACCTACGAGCAGTACTTC. Its protein product is CASSPEEGATYEQYF.

CDR3 nucleotides: TGTGCCAGCAGCCAAGTCAGTTCCGTGGGGCTAGCGGGGACGTACGAGCAGTACTTC. Encoded protein: CASSQVSSVGLAGTYEQYF. The chain couples TRBV4-2 to TRBJ2-7; 9 positions match TRBD2. V lost 1 base, J lost 4 bases, and 17 bases stayed unmatched. Germline CDR1 LGHNA, CDR2 YNFKEQ. CDR3 length: 19 amino acids.

This chain uses TRBV5-8 with TRBJ1-5; D uncertain. The CDR3 length is 15 residues. Deletions cut 5 bases from V and 6 bases from J, with 18 bases between. Germline CDR1 and CDR2: SGHTS and YDEGEE. For the CDR3, the DNA is TGTGCCAGCAGTTTCCGGGGTTCCGGCAGTCAGCCCCAGCATTTT. As protein: CASSFRGSGSQPQHF.

Here the CDR3 DNA reads TGTGCCAGCAGCCAAGAACGTAGCGGGAGCTACACCGGGGAGCTGTTTTTT. Protein product: CASSQERSGSYTGELFF. The rearrangement links TRBV4-2 to TRBJ2-2; 9 bases align to TRBD2. V lost 0 bases and J lost 3; bases outside the gene matches: 5. This CDR3 comprises 17 residues. Germline CDR1 and CDR2: LGHNA and YNFKEQ.

This sequence joins TRBV6-2 or TRBV6-3 and TRBJ2-1; D is perhaps TRBD1 (5 bases). V was trimmed by 2 bases and J by 12 bases, leaving 11 bases between them. This CDR3 comprises 12 residues. Germline V CDR1 and CDR2: MNHEY, SVGEGT. CDR3 DNA: TGTGCCAGCAGTTACGGACACCCCGGGCAGTTCTTC. Its protein is CASSYGHPGQFF.

The V call is TRBV11-3, the J call TRBJ2-1; D is uncertain. From germline, CDR1 is SGHNT and CDR2 YENEEA. Trimming stripped 0 bases from V and 4 bases from J, with 16 bases between. The CDR3 runs 17 residues. The CDR3 reads CASSLDYPARLYNEQFF. The DNA of the CDR3 is TGTGCCAGCAGCTTAGATTATCCAGCGAGACTTTACAATGAGCAGTTCTTC.

This chain joins TRBV27 and TRBJ2-1; 11 nucleotides align to TRBD2. The CDR3 covers 17 residues. J lost 4 bases, V lost 4 bases, and 9 bases had no gene match. Germline V CDR1 and CDR2: MNHEY, SMNVEV (reference sequence). CDR3: CASSSGTSGVRYNEQFF. The DNA for the CDR3 is TGTGCCAGCAGTTCCGGGACTAGCGGAGTCAGGTACAATGAGCAGTTCTTC.